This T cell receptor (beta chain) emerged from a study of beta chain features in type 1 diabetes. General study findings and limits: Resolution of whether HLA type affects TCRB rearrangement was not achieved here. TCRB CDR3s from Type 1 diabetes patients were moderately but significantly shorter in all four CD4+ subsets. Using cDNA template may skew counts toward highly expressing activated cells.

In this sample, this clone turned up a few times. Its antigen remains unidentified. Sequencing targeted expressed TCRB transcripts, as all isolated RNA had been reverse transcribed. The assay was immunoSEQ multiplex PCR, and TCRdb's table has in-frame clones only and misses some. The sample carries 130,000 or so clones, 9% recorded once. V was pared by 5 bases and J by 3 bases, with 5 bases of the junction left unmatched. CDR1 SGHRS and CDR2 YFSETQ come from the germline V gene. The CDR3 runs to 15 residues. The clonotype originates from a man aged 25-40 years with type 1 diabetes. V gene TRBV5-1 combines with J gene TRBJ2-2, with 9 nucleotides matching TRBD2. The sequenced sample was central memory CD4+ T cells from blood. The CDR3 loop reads CASRPGGGDTGELFF. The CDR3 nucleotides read TGCGCCAGCAGGCCCGGCGGGGGGGACACCGGGGAGCTGTTTTTT.